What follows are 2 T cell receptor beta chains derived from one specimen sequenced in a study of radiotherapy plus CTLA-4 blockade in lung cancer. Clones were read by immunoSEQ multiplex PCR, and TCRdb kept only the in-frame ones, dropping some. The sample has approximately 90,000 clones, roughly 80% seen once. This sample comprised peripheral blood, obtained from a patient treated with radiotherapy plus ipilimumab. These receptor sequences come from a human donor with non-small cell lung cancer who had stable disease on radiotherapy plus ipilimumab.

The CDR3 nucleotides read TGTGCCAGCAGTGAGACAGGAGATACGCAGTATTTT. Protein: CASSETGDTQYF. The chain combines TRBV6-5 with TRBJ2-3; D might be TRBD1 (6 bases). Germline V CDR1 and CDR2: MNHEY, SVGAGI. This CDR3 comprises 12 residues. Between the trimmed V and J ends, which lost 5 bases and 5 bases, there was a span of 8 bases.

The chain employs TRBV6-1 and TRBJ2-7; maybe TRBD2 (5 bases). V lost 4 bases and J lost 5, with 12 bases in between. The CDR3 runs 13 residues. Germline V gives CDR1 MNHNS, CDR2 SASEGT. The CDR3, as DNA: TGTGCCAGCAGTGCGAGGAGAGGGAACGAGCAGTACTTC. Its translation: CASSARRGNEQYF.